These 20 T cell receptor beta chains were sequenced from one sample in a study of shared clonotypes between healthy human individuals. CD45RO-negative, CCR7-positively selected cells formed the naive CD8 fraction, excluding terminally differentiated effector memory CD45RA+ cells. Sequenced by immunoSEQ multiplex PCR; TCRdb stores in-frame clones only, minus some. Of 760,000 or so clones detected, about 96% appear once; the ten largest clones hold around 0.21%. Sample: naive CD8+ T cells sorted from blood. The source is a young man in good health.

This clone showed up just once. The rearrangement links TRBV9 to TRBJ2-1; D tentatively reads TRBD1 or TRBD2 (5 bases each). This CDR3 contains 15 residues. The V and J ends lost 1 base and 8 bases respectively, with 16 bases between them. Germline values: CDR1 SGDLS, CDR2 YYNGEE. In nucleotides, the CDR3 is TGTGCCAGCAGCGTATACGGGACGGCTACGGATGAGCAGTTCTTC. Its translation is CASSVYGTATDEQFF.

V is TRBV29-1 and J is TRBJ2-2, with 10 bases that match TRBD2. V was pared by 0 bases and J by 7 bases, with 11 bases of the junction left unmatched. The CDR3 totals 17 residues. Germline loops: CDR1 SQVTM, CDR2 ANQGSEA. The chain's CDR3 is CSVEDLLAGEVDGELFF. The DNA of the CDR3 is TGCAGCGTTGAAGATCTGCTAGCGGGAGAGGTTGACGGGGAGCTGTTTTTT.

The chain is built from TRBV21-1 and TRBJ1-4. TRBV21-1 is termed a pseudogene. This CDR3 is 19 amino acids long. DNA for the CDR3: TGTGCCAGCAGCAAAGTGTTTCTTTTACGGGGCACAACTAATGAAAAACTGTTTTTT. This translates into CASSKVFLLRGTTNEKLFF.

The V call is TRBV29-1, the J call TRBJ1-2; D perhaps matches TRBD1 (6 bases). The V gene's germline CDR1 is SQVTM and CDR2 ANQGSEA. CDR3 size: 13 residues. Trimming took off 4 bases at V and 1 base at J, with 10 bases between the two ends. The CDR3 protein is CSVVGAVNYGYTF. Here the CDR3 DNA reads TGCAGCGTTGTGGGGGCGGTTAACTATGGCTACACCTTC. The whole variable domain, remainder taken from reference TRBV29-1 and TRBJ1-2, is SAVISQKPSRDICQRGTSLTIQCQVDSQVTMMFWYRQQPGQSLTLIATANQGSEATYESGFVIDKFPISRPNLTFSTLTVSNMSPEDSSIYLCSVVGAVNYGYTFGSGTRLTVV.

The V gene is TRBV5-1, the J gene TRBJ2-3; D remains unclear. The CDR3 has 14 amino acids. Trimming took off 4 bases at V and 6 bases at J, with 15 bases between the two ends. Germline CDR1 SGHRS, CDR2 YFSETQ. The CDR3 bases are TGCGCCAGCAGCCGGTGGAGTCCGCTGGATACGCAGTATTTT. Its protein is CASSRWSPLDTQYF.

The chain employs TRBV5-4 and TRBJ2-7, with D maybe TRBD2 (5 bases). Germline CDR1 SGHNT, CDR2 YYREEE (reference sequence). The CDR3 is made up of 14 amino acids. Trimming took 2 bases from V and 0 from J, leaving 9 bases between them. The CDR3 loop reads CASSFTGISYEQYF. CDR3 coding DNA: TGTGCCAGCAGCTTCACCGGGATCTCCTACGAGCAGTACTTC.

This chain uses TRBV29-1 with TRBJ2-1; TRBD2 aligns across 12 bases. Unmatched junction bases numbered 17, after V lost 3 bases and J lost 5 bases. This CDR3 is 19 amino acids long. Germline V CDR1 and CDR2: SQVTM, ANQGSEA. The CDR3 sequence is CSVERLAGEGSQTDNEQFF. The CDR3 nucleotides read TGCAGCGTTGAGAGACTAGCGGGAGAAGGTTCCCAAACGGACAATGAGCAGTTCTTC.

CDR3 sequence: CSVVGADWMNTEAFF. DNA for the CDR3: TGCAGCGTTGTAGGTGCGGATTGGATGAACACTGAAGCTTTCTTT. This sequence joins TRBV29-1 and TRBJ1-1; D is uncertain. With 4 bases removed from V and 0 bases from J, the gap between germline ends came to 15 bases. The germline V gene encodes CDR1 SQVTM and CDR2 ANQGSEA. The length of the CDR3 is 15 residues. The full variable domain, completed using reference TRBV29-1 and TRBJ1-1, is SAVISQKPSRDICQRGTSLTIQCQVDSQVTMMFWYRQQPGQSLTLIATANQGSEATYESGFVIDKFPISRPNLTFSTLTVSNMSPEDSSIYLCSVVGADWMNTEAFFGQGTRLTVV.

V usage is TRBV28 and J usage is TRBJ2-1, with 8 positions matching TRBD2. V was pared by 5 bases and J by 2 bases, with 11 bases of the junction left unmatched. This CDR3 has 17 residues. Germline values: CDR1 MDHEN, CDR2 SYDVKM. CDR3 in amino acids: CASSPYGLAGPYNEQFF. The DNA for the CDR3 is TGTGCCAGCAGTCCCTATGGGCTAGCGGGCCCCTACAATGAGCAGTTCTTC. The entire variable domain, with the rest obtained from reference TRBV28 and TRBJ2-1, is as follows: DVKVTQSSRYLVKRTGEKVFLECVQDMDHENMFWYRQDPGLGLRLIYFSYDVKMKEKGDIPEGYSVSREKKERFSLILESASTNQTSMYLCASSPYGLAGPYNEQFFGPGTRLTVL.

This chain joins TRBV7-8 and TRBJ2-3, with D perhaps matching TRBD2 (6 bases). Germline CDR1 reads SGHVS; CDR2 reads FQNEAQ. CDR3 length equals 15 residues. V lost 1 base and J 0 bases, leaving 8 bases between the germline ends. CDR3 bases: TGTGCCAGCAGCTTAGGGGGACTGAGCACAGATACGCAGTATTTT. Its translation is CASSLGGLSTDTQYF.

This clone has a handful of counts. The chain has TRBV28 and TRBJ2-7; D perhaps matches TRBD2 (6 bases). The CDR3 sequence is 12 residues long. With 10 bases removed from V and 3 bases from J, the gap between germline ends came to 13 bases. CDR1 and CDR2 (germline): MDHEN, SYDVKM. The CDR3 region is CATSGSLYEQYF. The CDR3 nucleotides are TGTGCCACTTCCGGGAGCCTCTACGAGCAGTACTTC.

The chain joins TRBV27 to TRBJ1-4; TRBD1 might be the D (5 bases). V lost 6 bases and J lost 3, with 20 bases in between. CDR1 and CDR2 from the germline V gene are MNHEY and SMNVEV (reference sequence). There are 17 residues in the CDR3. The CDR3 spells CASSPTREQVPNEKLFF. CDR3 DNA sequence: TGTGCCAGCAGCCCCACCCGCGAACAGGTTCCTAATGAAAAACTGTTTTTT.

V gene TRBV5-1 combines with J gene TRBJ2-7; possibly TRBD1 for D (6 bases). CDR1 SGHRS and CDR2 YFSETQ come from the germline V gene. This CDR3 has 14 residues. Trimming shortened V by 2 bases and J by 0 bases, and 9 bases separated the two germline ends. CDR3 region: CASSFDRTSYEQYF. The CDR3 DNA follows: TGCGCCAGCAGCTTTGACAGGACCTCCTACGAGCAGTACTTC. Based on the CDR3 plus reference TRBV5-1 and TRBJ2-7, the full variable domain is KAGVTQTPRYLIKTRGQQVTLSCSPISGHRSVSWYQQTPGQGLQFLFEYFSETQRNKGNFPGRFSGRQFSNSRSEMNVSTLELGDSALYLCASSFDRTSYEQYFGPGTRLTVT.

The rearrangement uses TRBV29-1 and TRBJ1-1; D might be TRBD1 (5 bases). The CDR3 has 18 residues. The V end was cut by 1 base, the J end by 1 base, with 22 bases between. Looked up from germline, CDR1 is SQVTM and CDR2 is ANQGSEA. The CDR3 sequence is CSVEGWEKRQKSNTEAFF. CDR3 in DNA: TGCAGCGTTGAAGGTTGGGAGAAGCGACAGAAATCGAACACTGAAGCTTTCTTT.

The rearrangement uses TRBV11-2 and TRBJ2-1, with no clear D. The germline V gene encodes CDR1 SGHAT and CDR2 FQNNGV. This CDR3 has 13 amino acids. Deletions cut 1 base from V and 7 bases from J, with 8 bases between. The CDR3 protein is CASSLGGWNEQFF. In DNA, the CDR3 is TGTGCCAGCAGCTTAGGGGGTTGGAATGAGCAGTTCTTC.

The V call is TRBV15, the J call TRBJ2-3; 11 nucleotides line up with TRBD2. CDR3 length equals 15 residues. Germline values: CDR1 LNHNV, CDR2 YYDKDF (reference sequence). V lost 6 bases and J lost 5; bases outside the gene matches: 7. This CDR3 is CATSRLAGGRDTQYF. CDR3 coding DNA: TGTGCCACCAGTCGGCTAGCGGGAGGCAGAGATACGCAGTATTTT.

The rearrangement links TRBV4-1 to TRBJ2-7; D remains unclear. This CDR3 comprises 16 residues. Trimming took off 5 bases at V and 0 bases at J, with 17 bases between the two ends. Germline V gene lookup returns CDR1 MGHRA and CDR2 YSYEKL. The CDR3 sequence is CASSFREAESSYEQYF. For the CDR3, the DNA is TGCGCCAGCAGCTTTAGAGAAGCAGAAAGCTCCTACGAGCAGTACTTC.

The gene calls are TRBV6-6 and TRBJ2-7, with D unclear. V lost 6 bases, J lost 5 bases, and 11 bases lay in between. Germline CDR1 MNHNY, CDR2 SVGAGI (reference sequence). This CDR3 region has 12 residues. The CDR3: CASSPTFDEQYF. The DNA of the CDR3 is TGTGCCAGCAGCCCTACGTTTGACGAGCAGTACTTC.

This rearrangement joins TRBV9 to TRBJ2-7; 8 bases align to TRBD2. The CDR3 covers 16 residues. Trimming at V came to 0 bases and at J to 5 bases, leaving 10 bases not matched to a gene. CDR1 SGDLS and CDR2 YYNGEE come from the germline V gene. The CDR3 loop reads CASSVGEAGVINEQYF. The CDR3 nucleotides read TGTGCCAGCAGCGTAGGGGAAGCGGGAGTAATTAACGAGCAGTACTTC.

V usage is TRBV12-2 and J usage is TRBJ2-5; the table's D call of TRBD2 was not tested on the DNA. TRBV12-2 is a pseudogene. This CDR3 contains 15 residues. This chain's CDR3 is CASRLALEGTETQYF. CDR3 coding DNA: TGTGCAAGTCGCTTAGCCCTTGAGGGAACAGAGACCCAGTACTTC.